The source of this TCR beta chain is a study of CD8+ T cells in alopecia areata. Worth noting for this clone: Relative to the germline gene, one junction end is altered; a read error may explain this.

Sequencing relied on a cDNA template that was reverse transcribed from extracted RNA. Sequenced by immunoSEQ multiplex PCR; TCRdb stores in-frame clones only, minus some. The data contain 150,000 or so clones, 45% to 60% of them singletons. Specimens obtained from alopecia areata patients comprised lesional scalp punch biopsies and peripheral blood. Germline loops: CDR1 SEHNR, CDR2 FQNEAQ (reference sequence). The CDR3 is 14 residues long. Material: CD4+ T cells sorted from blood. This clonotype was sampled from a human donor with alopecia areata. The chain uses TRBV7-9 and TRBJ1-5; D is undetermined. CDR3 loop: CANSSGFSNQPQHF. In nucleotides, the CDR3 is TGTGCCAACAGCTCGGGGTTTAGCAATCAGCCCCAGCATTTT.